These 24 T cell receptor beta chains originate from one sample sequenced in a study of T cell clonotyping in hematopoietic cell transplantation. The time point was: recipient sample about 28 days before transplant, after cytoreduction. TCRdb's table, derived via immunoSEQ multiplex PCR, lists solely in-frame clones and lacks some. Found here are under 35,000 clones, around 70% of them singletons; the top ten hold roughly 6.2%. The sequences come from peripheral blood mononuclear cells, collected before stem cell transplant. Every receptor here comes from a man between 45 and 60 years old with myelodysplastic syndrome. Some clones in this sample may be carry-over from other donors' samples.

The chain joins TRBV28 to TRBJ2-3; 7 nucleotides agree with TRBD1. The CDR3 consists of 14 residues. The germline V gene has CDR1 MDHEN and CDR2 SYDVKM. V gave up 5 bases and J gave up 4 bases; unmatched junction bases: 6. The CDR3 protein is CASSPEGAADTQYF. The DNA for the CDR3 is TGTGCCAGCAGTCCAGAGGGGGCGGCAGATACGCAGTATTTT.

The chain carries TRBV6-5 and TRBJ1-5; D is ambiguous. The CDR3 loop spans 15 amino acids. Trimming stripped 0 bases from V and 0 bases from J, with 6 bases between. Germline lookup yields CDR1 MNHEY and CDR2 SVGAGI. CDR3 residues: CASSYSWDSNQPQHF. In DNA, the CDR3 is TGTGCCAGCAGTTACTCTTGGGATAGCAATCAGCCCCAGCATTTT.

The table lists this clone with a few counts. V gene TRBV4-1 combines with J gene TRBJ1-5; D remains unclear. V gave up 3 bases and J gave up 0 bases, with 18 bases separating them. The CDR3 extends over 18 amino acids. Germline-derived CDR1 and CDR2 are MGHRA and YSYEKL. Here the CDR3 reads CASSQDPNRANSNQPQHF. Here the CDR3 DNA reads TGCGCCAGCAGCCAGGACCCCAACCGGGCCAATAGCAATCAGCCCCAGCATTTT.

Here the CDR3 reads CASSGTEYQPQHF. In DNA, the CDR3 is TGTGCCAGCAGTGGGACAGAGTATCAGCCCCAGCATTTT. The rearrangement joins TRBV6-1 to TRBJ1-5; D is possibly TRBD1 (6 bases). Germline V gene sequence: CDR1 MNHNS, CDR2 SASEGT. Trimming pared 4 bases from V and 5 bases from J, leaving 9 bases between. The CDR3 is 13 amino acids.

This clone has only a few counts. J is TRBJ2-6 and V is TRBV7-3; D call uncertain. Trimming took off 3 bases at V and 0 bases at J, with 6 bases between the two ends. The V gene's germline CDR1 is SGHTA and CDR2 FQGTGA. CDR3 length: 15 residues. The DNA of the CDR3 is TGTGCCAGCAGCTTCAGGAGCTCTGGGGCCAACGTCCTGACTTTC. This translates into CASSFRSSGANVLTF.

The CDR3 spells CSVDPGDTGELFF. DNA of the CDR3: TGCAGCGTTGATCCCGGGGACACCGGGGAGCTGTTTTTT. The chain employs TRBV29-1 and TRBJ2-2; a possible D gene is TRBD2 (5 bases). Deletions cut 3 bases from V and 3 bases from J, with 8 bases between. This CDR3 is built from 13 residues. Germline CDR1 and CDR2: SQVTM and ANQGSEA.

This clone was picked up a small number of times. In the same sample, other DNA sequences code for this CDR3. This sequence joins TRBV4-3 and TRBJ1-1, with a weak D call TRBD1 (5 bases). The V end lost 4 bases, the J end lost 7 bases, and 10 bases lay between the germline ends. Germline V gene sequence: CDR1 LGHNA, CDR2 YSLEER. The CDR3 has 12 residues. The CDR3 nucleotides are TGCGCCAGCAGCCGGGTCCAGGGTGAAGCTTTCTTT. Encoded protein: CASSRVQGEAFF.

The chain is built from TRBV6-5 and TRBJ2-7; the match to TRBD2 covers 8 bases. The CDR3 length is 14 residues. The trim removed 6 bases at V and 2 bases at J, leaving 6 bases unmatched. Germline-derived CDR1 and CDR2 are MNHEY and SVGAGI. DNA for the CDR3: TGTGCCAGCAGGAAGCGGGGGACTACCTACGAGCAGTACTTC. Its protein is CASRKRGTTYEQYF.

The chain joins TRBV5-6 to TRBJ1-2; possibly TRBD1 for D (5 bases). The ends were cut back, 1 base at V and 4 bases at J, with 8 bases in the middle. The CDR3 consists of 13 residues. Germline V lookup: CDR1 SGHDT, CDR2 YYEEEE. CDR3 sequence: CASSLSGGYGYTF. The CDR3 DNA sequence: TGTGCCAGCAGCTTGTCCGGGGGCTATGGCTACACCTTC.

This clone has more than one count but fewer than ten. This chain connects TRBV5-4 to TRBJ1-2; weak D call: TRBD1 (6 bases). This CDR3 has 13 residues. The germline V gene encodes CDR1 SGHNT and CDR2 YYREEE (reference sequence). Trimming stripped 4 bases from V and 2 bases from J, with 9 bases between. This CDR3 is CASSPTGNYGYTF. CDR3 nucleotide sequence: TGTGCCAGCAGCCCCACAGGGAACTATGGCTACACCTTC.

Here the CDR3 DNA reads TGTGCCAGCAGTTACGCCTCTTGGGCGCGAGAGACCCAGTACTTC. It codes for CASSYASWARETQYF. The V gene is TRBV6-6, the J gene TRBJ2-5; D is unresolved. The ends were cut back, 2 bases at V and 4 bases at J, with 14 bases in the middle. Germline CDR1 and CDR2: MNHNY and SVGAGI (reference sequence). The length of the CDR3 is 15 residues.

The chain employs TRBV28 and TRBJ1-5; a weak D match, TRBD1 (5 bases). The CDR3 is 14 amino acids. In germline, CDR1 is MDHEN, CDR2 SYDVKM. V was shortened by 3 bases and J by 0 bases, with 6 bases between the two germline ends. This CDR3 reads CASSFTGSNQPQHF. The CDR3, as DNA: TGTGCCAGCAGTTTTACAGGTAGCAATCAGCCCCAGCATTTT.

This sequence joins TRBV30 and TRBJ1-1; D not resolved. Trimming took 3 bases from V and 5 from J, leaving 10 bases between them. The CDR3 spans 12 residues. Looked up from germline, CDR1 is GTSNPN and CDR2 is SVGIG (reference sequence). The CDR3: CAWRVGRTEAFF. For the CDR3, the DNA is TGTGCCTGGAGAGTGGGGAGGACTGAAGCTTTCTTT.

As to this clone: Germline and junction disagree at one end, which may indicate a read error. The chain uses TRBV5-4 and TRBJ2-7, with 9 bases fitting TRBD2. CDR1 is SGHNT, CDR2 YYREEE, per germline (reference sequence). This CDR3 spans 13 amino acids. The CDR3 region is CASSPRAGGLPDF. In DNA form, the CDR3 reads TGTGCCAGCAGCCCGAGAGCGGGGGGCCTTCCAGACTTC.

This clone was found a few times. The V call is TRBV28, the J call TRBJ2-2, with 10 bases fitting TRBD2. CDR3 length: 16 residues. Germline V gene lookup returns CDR1 MDHEN and CDR2 SYDVKM. J lost 6 bases, V lost 3 bases, and 7 bases had no gene match. CDR3 DNA sequence: TGTGCCAGCAGTTTCGGCCTAGCGGGAGTAGCCGGGGAGCTGTTTTTT. This codes for CASSFGLAGVAGELFF.

This chain connects TRBV25-1 to TRBJ1-5; D gene unclear. This CDR3 has 13 amino acids. Germline CDR1 and CDR2: MGHDK and SYGVNS. Trimming stripped 4 bases from V and 2 bases from J, with 6 bases between. DNA of the CDR3: TGTGCCAGCAGTGGAAGGGGCAATCAGCCCCAGCATTTT. This encodes CASSGRGNQPQHF.

This sequence joins TRBV28 and TRBJ1-1, with no clear D. V was cut by 2 bases and J by 2 bases, with 15 bases left in between. In germline, CDR1 is MDHEN, CDR2 SYDVKM. CDR3 size: 16 residues. The CDR3 DNA sequence: TGTGCCAGCAGTTTACCCTCCAACGGGGTCAACACTGAAGCTTTCTTT. Protein: CASSLPSNGVNTEAFF.

The genes are TRBV6-4 and TRBJ2-2; D is perhaps TRBD2 (6 bases). The V gene's germline CDR1 is MRHNA and CDR2 SNTAGT. This CDR3 has 14 residues. Trimming stripped 6 bases from V and 1 base from J, with 9 bases between. This CDR3 is CASRSGRNTGELFF. The CDR3 bases are TGTGCCAGCAGAAGCGGGCGGAACACCGGGGAGCTGTTTTTT.

This chain connects TRBV9 to TRBJ2-1; maybe TRBD2 (6 bases). The length of the CDR3 is 13 residues. Germline-derived CDR1 and CDR2 are SGDLS and YYNGEE. V was pared by 2 bases and J by 8 bases, with 11 bases between. CDR3 sequence: CASSVTGGDEQFF. The CDR3 DNA sequence: TGTGCCAGCAGCGTTACAGGAGGGGATGAGCAGTTCTTC.

The J gene is TRBJ1-1, the V gene TRBV5-1; D is undetermined. Germline V gene sequence: CDR1 SGHRS, CDR2 YFSETQ. The CDR3 has 13 residues. Trimming stripped 0 bases from V and 4 bases from J, with 7 bases between. Here the CDR3 DNA reads TGCGCCAGCAGCTTGGATGGGGTCACTGAAGCTTTCTTT. Encoded protein: CASSLDGVTEAFF. The whole variable domain, remainder taken from reference TRBV5-1 and TRBJ1-1, is KAGVTQTPRYLIKTRGQQVTLSCSPISGHRSVSWYQQTPGQGLQFLFEYFSETQRNKGNFPGRFSGRQFSNSRSEMNVSTLELGDSALYLCASSLDGVTEAFFGQGTRLTVV.

The chain links TRBV29-1 to TRBJ2-7; 7 positions agree with TRBD1. In germline, CDR1 is SQVTM, CDR2 ANQGSEA. J lost 5 bases, V lost 3 bases, and 4 bases had no gene match. The CDR3 is 12 residues long. The CDR3 loop is CSVEGQRNEQYF. The CDR3 coding sequence is TGCAGCGTTGAGGGACAGAGGAACGAGCAGTACTTC.

This clone appeared a few times. J is TRBJ1-6 and V is TRBV30; the D is unclear. CDR1 is GTSNPN, CDR2 SVGIG, per germline (reference sequence). This CDR3 has 14 residues. Trimming took 3 bases from V and 6 from J, leaving 12 bases between them. For the CDR3, the DNA is TGTGCCTGGAGCCGGGAAAGTGGTAATTCACCCCTCCACTTT. Protein sequence: CAWSRESGNSPLHF.

The rearrangement uses TRBV7-2 and TRBJ1-1; D not certain. The CDR3 is made up of 13 amino acids. V lost 2 bases and J 1 base, leaving 5 bases between the germline ends. The germline V gene has CDR1 SGHTA and CDR2 FQGNSA. Here the CDR3 reads CASSLRENTEAFF. In DNA form, the CDR3 reads TGTGCCAGCAGCTTACGGGAGAACACTGAAGCTTTCTTT.

The chain is built from TRBV28 and TRBJ1-2, with D uncertain. The germline gives CDR1 MDHEN, CDR2 SYDVKM. Between the trimmed V and J ends, which lost 2 bases and 8 bases, there was a span of 6 bases. The CDR3 has 11 amino acids. CDR3 residues: CASSLSEGYTF. The CDR3 DNA is TGTGCCAGCAGTTTAAGTGAAGGCTACACCTTC.